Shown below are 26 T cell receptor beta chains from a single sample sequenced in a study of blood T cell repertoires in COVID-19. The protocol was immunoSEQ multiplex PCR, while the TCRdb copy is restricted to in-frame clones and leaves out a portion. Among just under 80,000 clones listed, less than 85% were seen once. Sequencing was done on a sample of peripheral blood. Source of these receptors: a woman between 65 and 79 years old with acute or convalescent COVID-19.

The CDR3 sequence is CASSLDRGQTEAFF. Written as DNA, the CDR3 is TGTGCCAGCAGCCTCGACAGGGGGCAAACTGAAGCTTTCTTT. The chain employs TRBV7-6 and TRBJ1-1; TRBD1 matches at 10 bases. J was trimmed by 5 bases and V by 5 bases; bases with no gene match: 5. The CDR3 consists of 14 residues. Germline V gives CDR1 SGHVS, CDR2 FNYEAQ.

The CDR3 DNA follows: TGTGCCAGCAGCTTAGGCCCGGACAGGAGTAACTATGGCTACACCTTC. Residues: CASSLGPDRSNYGYTF. The chain is built from TRBV7-2 and TRBJ1-2; 7 nucleotides line up with TRBD1. Trimming removed 1 base from V and 1 base from J; junction bases left unmatched: 6. The CDR3 runs 16 residues. Germline CDR1 reads SGHTA; CDR2 reads FQGNSA.

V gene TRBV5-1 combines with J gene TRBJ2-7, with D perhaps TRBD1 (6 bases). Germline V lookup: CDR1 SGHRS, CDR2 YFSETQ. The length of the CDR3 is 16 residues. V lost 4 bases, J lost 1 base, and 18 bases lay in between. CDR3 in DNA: TGCGCCAGCAGCCTCCAGCCCGGGACACCTTCCTACGAGCAGTACTTC. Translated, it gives CASSLQPGTPSYEQYF.

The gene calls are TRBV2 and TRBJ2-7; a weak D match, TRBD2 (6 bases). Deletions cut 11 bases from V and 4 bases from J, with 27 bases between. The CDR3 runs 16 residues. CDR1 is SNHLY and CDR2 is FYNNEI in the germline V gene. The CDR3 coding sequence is TGTGCCTCCAGCGAGGGCCTAGGACTAATCGGGTACGAGCAGTACTTC. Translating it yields CASSEGLGLIGYEQYF.

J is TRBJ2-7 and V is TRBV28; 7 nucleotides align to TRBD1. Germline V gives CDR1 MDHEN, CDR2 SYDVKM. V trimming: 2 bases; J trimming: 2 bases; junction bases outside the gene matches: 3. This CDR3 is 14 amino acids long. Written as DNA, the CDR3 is TGTGCCAGCAGTTTACCAGGGGGACCCTACGAGCAGTACTTC. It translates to CASSLPGGPYEQYF.

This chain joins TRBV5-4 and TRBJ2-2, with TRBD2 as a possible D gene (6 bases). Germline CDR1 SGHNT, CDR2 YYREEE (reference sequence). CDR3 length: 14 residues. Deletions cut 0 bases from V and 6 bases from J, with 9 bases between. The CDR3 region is CASSLDPGAGELFF. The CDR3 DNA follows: TGTGCCAGCAGCTTGGACCCGGGGGCCGGGGAGCTGTTTTTT.

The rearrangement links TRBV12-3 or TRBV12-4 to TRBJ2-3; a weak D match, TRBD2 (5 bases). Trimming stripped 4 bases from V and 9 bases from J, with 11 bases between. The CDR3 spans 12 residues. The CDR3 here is CASSSTSGTQYF. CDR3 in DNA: TGTGCCAGCAGTTCCACGTCGGGGACGCAGTATTTT.

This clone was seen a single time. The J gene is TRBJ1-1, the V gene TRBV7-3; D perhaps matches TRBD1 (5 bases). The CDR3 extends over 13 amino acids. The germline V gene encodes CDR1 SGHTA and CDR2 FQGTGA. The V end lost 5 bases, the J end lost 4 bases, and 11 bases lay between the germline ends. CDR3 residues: CASSQDSSTEAFF. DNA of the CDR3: TGTGCCAGCAGCCAAGACAGTTCCACTGAAGCTTTCTTT. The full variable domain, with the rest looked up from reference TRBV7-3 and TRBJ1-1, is GAGVSQTPSNKVTEKGKYVELRCDPISGHTALYWYRQSLGQGPEFLIYFQGTGAADDSGLPNDRFFAVRPEGSVSTLKIQRTERGDSAVYLCASSQDSSTEAFFGQGTRLTVV.

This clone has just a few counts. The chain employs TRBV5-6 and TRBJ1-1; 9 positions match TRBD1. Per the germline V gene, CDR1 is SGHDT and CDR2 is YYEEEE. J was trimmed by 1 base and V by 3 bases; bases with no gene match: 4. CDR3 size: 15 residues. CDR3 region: CASSWRGQGNTEAFF. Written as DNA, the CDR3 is TGTGCCAGCAGCTGGAGGGGACAGGGGAACACTGAAGCTTTCTTT.

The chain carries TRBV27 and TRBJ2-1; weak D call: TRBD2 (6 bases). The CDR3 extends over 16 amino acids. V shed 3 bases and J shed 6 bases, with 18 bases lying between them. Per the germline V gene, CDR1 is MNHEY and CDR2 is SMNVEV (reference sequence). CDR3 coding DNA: TGTGCCAGCAGTTTTGCGGGTGGAGGGAATGGCAATGAGCAGTTCTTC. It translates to CASSFAGGGNGNEQFF.

This CDR3 is CASSYGGGRGFYEQFF. Here the CDR3 DNA reads TGTGCCAGCAGTTACGGCGGGGGCCGGGGTTTCTATGAGCAGTTCTTC. The chain links TRBV6-5 to TRBJ2-1; the D gene is possibly TRBD2 (7 bases). CDR1 is MNHEY, CDR2 SVGAGI, per germline. Trimming removed 2 bases from V and 8 bases from J, with 19 bases in between. CDR3 length equals 16 residues.

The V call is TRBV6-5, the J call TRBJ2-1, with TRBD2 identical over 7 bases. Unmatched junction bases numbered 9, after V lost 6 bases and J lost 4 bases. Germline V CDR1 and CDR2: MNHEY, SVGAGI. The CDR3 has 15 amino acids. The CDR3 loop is CASSLRDGGYNEQFF. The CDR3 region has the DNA TGTGCCAGCAGCCTCCGGGACGGGGGGTACAATGAGCAGTTCTTC.

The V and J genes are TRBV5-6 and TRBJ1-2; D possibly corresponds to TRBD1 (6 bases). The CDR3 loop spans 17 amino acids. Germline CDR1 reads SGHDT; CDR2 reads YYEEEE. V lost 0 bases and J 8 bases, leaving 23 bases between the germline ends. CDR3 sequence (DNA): TGTGCCAGCAGCTTGGGGAGGCTACAGGGCCAAGTCCAGGGCTACACCTTC. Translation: CASSLGRLQGQVQGYTF.

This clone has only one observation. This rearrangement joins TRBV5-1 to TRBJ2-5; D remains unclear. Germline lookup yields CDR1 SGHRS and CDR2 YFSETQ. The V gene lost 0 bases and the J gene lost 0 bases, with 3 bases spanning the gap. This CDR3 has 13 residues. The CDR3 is CASSLADQETQYF. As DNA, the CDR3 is TGCGCCAGCAGCTTGGCGGACCAAGAGACCCAGTACTTC.

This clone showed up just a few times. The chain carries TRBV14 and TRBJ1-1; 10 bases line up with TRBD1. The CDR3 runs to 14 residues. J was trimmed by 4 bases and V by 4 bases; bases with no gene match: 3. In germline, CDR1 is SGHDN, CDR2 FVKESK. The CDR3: CASSRTGGVTEAFF. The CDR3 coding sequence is TGTGCCAGCAGCCGGACAGGGGGGGTCACTGAAGCTTTCTTT.

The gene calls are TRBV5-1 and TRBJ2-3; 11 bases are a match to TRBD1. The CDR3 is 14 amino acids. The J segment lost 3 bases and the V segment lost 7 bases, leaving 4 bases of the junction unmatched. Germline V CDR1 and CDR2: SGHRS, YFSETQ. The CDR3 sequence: CASLRDRGTDTQYF. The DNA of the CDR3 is TGCGCCAGCCTCCGGGACAGGGGGACAGATACGCAGTATTTT.

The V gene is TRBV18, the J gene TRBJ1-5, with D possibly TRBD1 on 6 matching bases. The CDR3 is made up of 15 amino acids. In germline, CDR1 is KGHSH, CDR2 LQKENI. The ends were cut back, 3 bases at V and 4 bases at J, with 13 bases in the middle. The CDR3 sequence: CASSPAGEGNQPQHF. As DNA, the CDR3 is TGTGCCAGCTCACCCGCAGGGGAAGGTAATCAGCCCCAGCATTTT.

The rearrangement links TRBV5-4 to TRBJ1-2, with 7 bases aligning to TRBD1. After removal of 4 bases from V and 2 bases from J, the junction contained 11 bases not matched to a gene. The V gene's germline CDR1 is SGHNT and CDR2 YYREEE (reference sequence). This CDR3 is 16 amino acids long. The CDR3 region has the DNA TGTGCCAGCAGCGGCGGACAGGCCCTTTTAAACTATGGCTACACCTTC. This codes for CASSGGQALLNYGYTF.

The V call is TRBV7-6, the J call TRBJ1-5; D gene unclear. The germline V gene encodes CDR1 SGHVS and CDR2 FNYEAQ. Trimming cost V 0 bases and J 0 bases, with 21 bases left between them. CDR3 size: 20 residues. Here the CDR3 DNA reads TGTGCCAGCAGCTTAGCGCCAGGCCCTTTCCGGGAGGGTAGCAATCAGCCCCAGCATTTT. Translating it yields CASSLAPGPFREGSNQPQHF.

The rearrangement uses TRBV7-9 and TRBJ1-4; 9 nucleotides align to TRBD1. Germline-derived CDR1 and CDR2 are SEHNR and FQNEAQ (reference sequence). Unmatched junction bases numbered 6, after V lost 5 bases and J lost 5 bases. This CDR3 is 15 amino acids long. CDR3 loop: CASSLQTGGNEKLFF. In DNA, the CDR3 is TGTGCCAGCAGCCTGCAGACAGGGGGGAATGAAAAACTGTTTTTT. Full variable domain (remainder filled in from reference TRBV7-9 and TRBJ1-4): DTGVSQNPRHKITKRGQNVTFRCDPISEHNRLYWYRQTLGQGPEFLTYFQNEAQLEKSRLLSDRFSAERPKGSFSTLEIQRTEQGDSAMYLCASSLQTGGNEKLFFGSGTQLSVL.

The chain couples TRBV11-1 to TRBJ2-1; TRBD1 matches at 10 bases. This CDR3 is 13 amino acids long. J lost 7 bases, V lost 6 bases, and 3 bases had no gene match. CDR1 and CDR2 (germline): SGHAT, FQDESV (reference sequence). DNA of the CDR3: TGTGCCAGCAGGGGACAGGGGAGTAATGAGCAGTTCTTC. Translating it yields CASRGQGSNEQFF.

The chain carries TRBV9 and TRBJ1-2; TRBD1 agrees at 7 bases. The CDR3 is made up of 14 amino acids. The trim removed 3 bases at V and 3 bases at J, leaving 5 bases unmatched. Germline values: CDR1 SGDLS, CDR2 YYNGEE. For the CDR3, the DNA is TGTGCCAGCAGCGAGGAAACAGGGGACTATGGCTACACCTTC. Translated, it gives CASSEETGDYGYTF.

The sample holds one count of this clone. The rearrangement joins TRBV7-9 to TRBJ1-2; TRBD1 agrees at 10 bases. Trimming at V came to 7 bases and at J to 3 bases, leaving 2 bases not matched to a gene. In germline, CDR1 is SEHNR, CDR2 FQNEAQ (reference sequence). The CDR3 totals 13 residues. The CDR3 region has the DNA TGTGCCAGCACCGGGACAGGGGACTATGGCTACACCTTC. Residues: CASTGTGDYGYTF.

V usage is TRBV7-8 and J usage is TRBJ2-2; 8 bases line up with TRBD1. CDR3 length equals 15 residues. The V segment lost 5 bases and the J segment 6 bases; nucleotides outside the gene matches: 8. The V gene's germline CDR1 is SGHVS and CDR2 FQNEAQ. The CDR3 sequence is CASSVRTGSAGELFF. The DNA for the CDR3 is TGTGCCAGCAGCGTTAGGACAGGGAGCGCCGGGGAGCTGTTTTTT.

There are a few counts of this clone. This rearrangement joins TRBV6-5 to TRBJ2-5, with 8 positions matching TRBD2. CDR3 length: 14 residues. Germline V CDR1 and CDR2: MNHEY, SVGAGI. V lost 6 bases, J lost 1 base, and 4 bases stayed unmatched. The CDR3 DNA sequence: TGTGCCAGCAGACTCGGGGGGGCCCAAGAGACCCAGTACTTC. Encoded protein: CASRLGGAQETQYF.

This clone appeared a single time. CDR3 bases: TGTGCCAGCAACCTCGGAGGGGAAGCTTTCTTT. Protein sequence: CASNLGGEAFF. The chain employs TRBV7-9 and TRBJ1-1; no definite D call. Germline CDR1 SEHNR, CDR2 FQNEAQ (reference sequence). This CDR3 has 11 residues. The ends were cut back, 7 bases at V and 8 bases at J, with 11 bases in the middle.